This record looks at one TCR beta chain sequence and its context. These data are taken from a study of shared clonotypes between healthy human individuals. Method: immunoSEQ multiplex PCR; TCRdb's copy keeps in-frame clones and lacks some. The sample records about 1.1 million clones, 78% being singletons. The length of the CDR3 is 12 residues. V gave up 4 bases and J gave up 5 bases, with 10 bases separating them. Germline assignment: CDR1 SGHDT and CDR2 YYEEEE. This rearrangement joins TRBV5-6 to TRBJ2-7, with a tentative D call TRBD1 (5 bases). Sequenced: memory CD4+ T cells from PBMCs. The subset was: CD45RA-negative fraction. This TCR derives from a young man in good health. Some clones in this sample may be carry-over from other donors' samples. The CDR3 bases are TGTGCCAGCAGCGTCCCACAGGACGAGCAGTACTTC. Protein: CASSVPQDEQYF.